The rows below give T cell receptor beta chains drawn from one sample of a study of blood T cell repertoires in COVID-19. Libraries were prepared by immunoSEQ multiplex PCR; TCRdb keeps only in-frame clonotypes and omits some of them. Of 140,000 to 150,000 clones in the sample, 75% to 90% are singletons; the top ten hold roughly 8%. Sequenced material: peripheral blood. The receptor source for this set is a woman aged 55-69 years with COVID-19, enrolled during active disease. Each CDR3 is given with its conserved first and last residue. A D gene is named only where the DNA matches it firmly. Clone size is given for some rows only: seen once, a few or many times, or a class if the clone is expanded.

TRBJ1-4	-	TRBD1	TRBV6-6	18	TGTGCCAGCAGTCCTCGACAGGGAGCCCTCGCAACTAATGAAAAACTGTTTTTT	CASSPRQGALATNEKLFF
TRBJ2-3	-	TRBD1	TRBV7-6	15	TGTGCCAGCAGCCTAAGACAGGGGAGTCGAGATACGCAGTATTTT	CASSLRQGSRDTQYF
TRBJ1-1	-	-	TRBV5-4	15	TGTGCCAGCAGCCCTCGGACTCCCGGGGGGACTGAAGCTTTCTTT	CASSPRTPGGTEAFF
TRBJ1-5	-	-	TRBV5-5	15	TGTGCCAGCAGCACAACAGGGTTCGGCAATCAGCCCCAGCATTTT	CASSTTGFGNQPQHF
TRBJ2-2	-	TRBD2	TRBV4-2	18	TGTGCCAGCAGCCACGGACTAGCGGGGGGGCCGAACACCGGGGAGCTGTTTTTT	CASSHGLAGGPNTGELFF
TRBJ1-2	-	TRBD1	TRBV15	19	TGTGCCACCAGCAGAGCGGCCTTCTCGGACAGGGGGTTCGCCTATGGCTACACCTTC	CATSRAAFSDRGFAYGYTF
TRBJ1-2	-	-	TRBV27	14	TGTGCCAGCAGTTTAAAGCAAGGGGGCTATGGCTACACCTTC	CASSLKQGGYGYTF
TRBJ2-3	once	-	TRBV11-3	16	TGTGCCAGCAGCTTAGGAGGGGGTATTGGCACAGATACGCAGTATTTT	CASSLGGGIGTDTQYF
TRBJ1-2	-	-	TRBV30	14	TGTGCCTGGAGTGTAGCGCGGGGGGCGGGAGGCTACACCTTC	CAWSVARGAGGYTF
TRBJ1-4	-	-	TRBV5-1	15	TGCGCCAGCAGCATTGACAGAGCAACTAATGAAAAACTGTTTTTT	CASSIDRATNEKLFF
TRBJ1-2	-	-	TRBV9	15	TGTGCCAGCAGCCCCTCCGGGGGTACTAACTATGGCTACACCTTC	CASSPSGGTNYGYTF
TRBJ1-2	-	-	TRBV7-9	15	TGTGCCAGCAGACCTTTCTCGGGGGGCATCGGTGGCTACACCTTC	CASRPFSGGIGGYTF
TRBJ2-7	-	-	TRBV3-1/TRBV3-2	13	TGTGCCAGCAGCCAAGGGACCCGCGGGGAGCAGTACTTC	CASSQGTRGEQYF
TRBJ2-3	once	TRBD2	TRBV4-1	16	TGCGCCAGCAGCCAATCTACGGGGGGTCGTACAGATACGCAGTATTTT	CASSQSTGGRTDTQYF
TRBJ2-1	-	-	TRBV29-1	15	TGCAGCGTTGAGGGAGTATTAAGCTCCTACAATGAGCAGTTCTTC	CSVEGVLSSYNEQFF
TRBJ1-4	few	-	TRBV21-1	15	TGTGCCAGTAGTAAGACAGGGGGTGCTAATGAAAAACTGTTTTTT	CASSKTGGANEKLFF
TRBJ1-1	-	-	TRBV19	13	TGTGCCAGTAGTACGAGACAAAACACTGAAGCTTTCTTT	CASSTRQNTEAFF
TRBJ2-2	-	TRBD2	TRBV2	15	TGTGCCAGCAGGAAGGGACTAGCGAACACCGGGGAGCTGTTTTTT	CASRKGLANTGELFF
TRBJ1-1	-	TRBD1	TRBV5-1	16	TGCGCCAGCACCCTCAGACAGGGGGCCAGTGTTCCCGAAGCTTTCTTT	CASTLRQGASVPEAFF
TRBJ1-4	-	-	TRBV9	15	TGTGCCAGCAGCGTAGAGGGACACAGTAATGAAAAACTGTTTTTT	CASSVEGHSNEKLFF
TRBJ2-3	-	TRBD1	TRBV5-5	15	TGTGCCAGCAGCCCATATGGGGACAGGGAGAATACGCAGTATTTT	CASSPYGDRENTQYF
TRBJ2-5	-	TRBD2	TRBV20-1	14	TGCAGTGCTAGTCGACTAGCGGGGAAAGAGACCCAGTACTTC	CSASRLAGKETQYF
TRBJ2-2	-	TRBD2	TRBV4-1	16	TGCGCCAGCAGCCAAGGGGGCGGGGGGGTCACCGGGGAGCTGTTTTTT	CASSQGGGGVTGELFF
TRBJ1-2	-	TRBD1	TRBV9	16	TGTGCCAGCAGCGTCCGCCGAGGGGGCTTGGGGGATGGCTACACCTTC	CASSVRRGGLGDGYTF
TRBJ1-1	-	TRBD1	TRBV12-3/TRBV12-4	13	TGTGCCAGCAGTTTTCTACAGGGGACTGAAGCTTTCTTT	CASSFLQGTEAFF
TRBJ2-1	-	-	TRBV15	13	TGTGCCACCAGCAGAGACAGAAACAATGAGCAGTTCTTC	CATSRDRNNEQFF
TRBJ1-2	-	TRBD1	TRBV2	15	TGTGCCAGCACCCCACAGGGGGGAGCTAACTATGGCTACACCTTC	CASTPQGGANYGYTF
TRBJ1-6	-	-	TRBV12-5	17	TGTGCTAGTGGTTTGGTCCTCAGGGCCTCCTATAATTCACCCCTCCACTTT	CASGLVLRASYNSPLHF
TRBJ1-3	-	TRBD1	TRBV29-1	14	TGCAGCGTTCGGGACAGCTTATCTGGAAACACCATATATTTT	CSVRDSLSGNTIYF
TRBJ2-7	-	TRBD2	TRBV28	16	TGTGCCAGCAGTAACTTGGGACTAGCGGGGGGTTACGAGCAGTACTTC	CASSNLGLAGGYEQYF
TRBJ2-7	-	-	TRBV11-1	15	TGTGCCAGCAGCCCTGACTTGGACAGAGCCTACGAGCAGTACTTC	CASSPDLDRAYEQYF
TRBJ1-2	-	-	TRBV19	12	TGTGCCAGTAGTACCTACAGGGCGGGCTACACCTTC	CASSTYRAGYTF
TRBJ1-2	-	-	TRBV5-1	12	TGCGCCAGCAGCTTAGGGGTTGATGGCTACACCTTC	CASSLGVDGYTF
TRBJ1-1	-	-	TRBV27	15	TGTGCCAGCAGTTTTAATGGCCGTATGAACACTGAAGCTTTCTTT	CASSFNGRMNTEAFF
TRBJ2-3	-	TRBD2	TRBV4-2	21	TGTGCCAGCAGCCAGCGACCCTTAATGTTAGCCGGGGGGGCCGGCACAGATACGCAGTATTTT	CASSQRPLMLAGGAGTDTQYF
TRBJ2-7	-	-	TRBV11-3	15	TGTGCCAGCAGCTTTTCCTCAGGGCCTTCCTACGAGCAGTACTTC	CASSFSSGPSYEQYF
TRBJ1-2	-	TRBD1	TRBV2	15	TGTGCCAGCAGTGAAGCTTTCTTGACAGGGAGTACGCACACCTTC	CASSEAFLTGSTHTF
TRBJ1-1	-	-	TRBV5-1	15	TGCGCCAGCAGCTTGGGTTCGACAGGTAACACTGAAGCTTTCTTT	CASSLGSTGNTEAFF
TRBJ2-3	-	TRBD1	TRBV4-2	18	TGTGCCAGCAGCTCCCGGGACAGGGGTGGGCAATACACAGATACGCAGTATTTT	CASSSRDRGGQYTDTQYF
TRBJ2-7	once	-	TRBV5-1	13	TGCGCCAGCAATCCCCCTGAGGGCTACGAGCAGTACTTC	CASNPPEGYEQYF
TRBJ2-6	-	TRBD2	TRBV9	18	TGTGCCAGCAGCCCCCCTGTACTAGCGGGGACTGGGGCCAACGTCCTGACTTTC	CASSPPVLAGTGANVLTF
TRBJ1-3	-	TRBD1	TRBV4-3	16	TGCGCCAGCAGCCAAGATCGGACAGGGCCTGGAAACACCATATATTTT	CASSQDRTGPGNTIYF
TRBJ2-6	-	TRBD1	TRBV29-1	15	TGCAGCGTTGTTGAGGGGGCCTCTGGGGCCAACGTCCTGACTTTC	CSVVEGASGANVLTF
TRBJ1-2	-	-	TRBV6-5	14	TGTGCCAGCAGTTACTCGTTTGGAGATTATGGCTACACCTTC	CASSYSFGDYGYTF
TRBJ2-5	-	TRBD2	TRBV12-5	15	TGTGCTAGTGGTTTGATAGCGGGGGGTCAAGAGACCCAGTACTTC	CASGLIAGGQETQYF